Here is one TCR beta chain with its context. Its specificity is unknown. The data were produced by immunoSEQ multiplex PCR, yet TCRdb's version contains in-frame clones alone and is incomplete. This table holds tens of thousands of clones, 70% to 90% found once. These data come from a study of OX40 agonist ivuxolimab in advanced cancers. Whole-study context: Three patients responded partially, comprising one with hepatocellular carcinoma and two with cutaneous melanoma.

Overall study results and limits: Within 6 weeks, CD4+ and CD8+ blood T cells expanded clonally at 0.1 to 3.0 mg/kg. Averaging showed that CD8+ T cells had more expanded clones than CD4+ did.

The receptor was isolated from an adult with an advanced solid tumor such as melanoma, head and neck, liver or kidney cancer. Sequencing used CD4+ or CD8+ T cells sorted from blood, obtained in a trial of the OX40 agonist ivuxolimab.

DNA of the CDR3: TGCAGCGTTGGGGCAGGGGGGTATGGCTACACCTTC. This sequence encodes CSVGAGGYGYTF. The chain recombines TRBV29-1 with TRBJ1-2; 7 nucleotides line up with TRBD1. CDR1 and CDR2 (germline): SQVTM, ANQGSEA. The V and J ends lost 4 bases and 5 bases, in that order; junction bases with no gene match: 4. The CDR3 sequence is 12 residues long. Full variable domain (remainder filled in from reference TRBV29-1 and TRBJ1-2): SAVISQKPSRDICQRGTSLTIQCQVDSQVTMMFWYRQQPGQSLTLIATANQGSEATYESGFVIDKFPISRPNLTFSTLTVSNMSPEDSSIYLCSVGAGGYGYTFGSGTRLTVV.